A single sample gave rise to the 25 T cell receptor beta chains below, sequenced in a study of blood T cell repertoires in COVID-19. The repertoire was sequenced with immunoSEQ multiplex PCR; TCRdb's copy has only in-frame clones and lacks some. The sample contains some 270,000 clones, approximately 83% of which appear only once. Sequencing input: peripheral blood. Receptors were obtained from an older woman with acute or convalescent COVID-19.

The chain joins TRBV19 to TRBJ2-3; maybe TRBD1 (5 bases). Germline V gene sequence: CDR1 LNHDA, CDR2 SQIVND (reference sequence). Trimming took 7 bases from V and 3 from J, leaving 11 bases between them. The CDR3 is 13 amino acids. The CDR3 DNA sequence: TGTGCCAGTAACCAGGGTAGGACAGATACGCAGTATTTT. Amino acid sequence: CASNQGRTDTQYF.

This rearrangement joins TRBV29-1 to TRBJ2-1; the match to TRBD2 covers 11 bases. Trimming at V came to 1 base and at J to 3 bases, leaving 5 bases not matched to a gene. The CDR3 is 16 residues long. Germline values: CDR1 SQVTM, CDR2 ANQGSEA. The CDR3 spells CSVEALAGGYYNEQFF. Here the CDR3 DNA reads TGCAGCGTTGAAGCGCTAGCGGGGGGTTACTACAATGAGCAGTTCTTC.

The rearrangement joins TRBV24-1 to TRBJ2-1; TRBD2 agrees at 11 bases. The CDR3 spans 16 residues. With 4 bases clipped from V and 5 bases from J, the junction kept 6 bases outside the gene matches. Germline values: CDR1 KGHDR, CDR2 SFDVKD. The CDR3 protein is CATSESGLAGDNEQFF. In DNA form, the CDR3 reads TGTGCCACCAGTGAGTCTGGACTAGCGGGCGACAATGAGCAGTTCTTC.

The rearrangement uses TRBV9 and TRBJ1-2; D is ambiguous. Germline CDR1 and CDR2: SGDLS and YYNGEE. Deletions cut 6 bases from V and 2 bases from J, with 11 bases between. The CDR3 runs to 13 residues. The CDR3 DNA follows: TGTGCCAGCACCAGAGACGGGAACTATGGCTACACCTTC. Translating gives CASTRDGNYGYTF.

V usage is TRBV12-5 and J usage is TRBJ2-3; the D gene is possibly TRBD1 (6 bases). The germline V and J ends were trimmed by 6 bases and 0 bases, with 7 bases remaining between them. Germline-derived CDR1 and CDR2 are LGHNT and FRNRAP. This CDR3 comprises 13 residues. In DNA, the CDR3 is TGTGCTAGTGGGACAGGAAGCACAGATACGCAGTATTTT. As protein: CASGTGSTDTQYF.

This clone was picked up one time. The genes are TRBV6-1 and TRBJ1-5, with D perhaps TRBD1 (6 bases). V shed 4 bases and J shed 6 bases, with 13 bases lying between them. The CDR3 loop spans 14 amino acids. Per the germline V gene, CDR1 is MNHNS and CDR2 is SASEGT. CDR3 DNA: TGTGCCAGCAGTGCACAGGGAAGGGGTCAGCCCCAGCATTTT. This encodes CASSAQGRGQPQHF.

The chain is built from TRBV9 and TRBJ1-6; D gene unclear. Germline assignment: CDR1 SGDLS and CDR2 YYNGEE. This CDR3 has 15 residues. Trimming removed 5 bases at V and 6 bases at J, with 15 bases between. CDR3 loop: CASSAGRATNSPLHF. The DNA of the CDR3 is TGTGCCAGCAGTGCGGGTAGGGCGACTAATTCACCCCTCCACTTT.

This clone was picked up a small number of times. The CDR3 loop reads CASRTHSNTGELFF. DNA for the CDR3: TGTGCCAGCAGGACTCACTCCAACACCGGGGAGCTGTTTTTT. The genes are TRBV2 and TRBJ2-2; no clear D gene. Germline CDR1 and CDR2: SNHLY and FYNNEI. The CDR3 runs to 14 residues. V shed 6 bases and J shed 2 bases, with 10 bases lying between them.

The chain has TRBV11-3 and TRBJ2-7; D is unresolved. This CDR3 region has 13 residues. Between the trimmed V and J ends, which lost 5 bases and 3 bases, there was a span of 11 bases. Per germline, CDR1 SGHNT and CDR2 YENEEA. This chain's CDR3 is CASSPGNIYEQYF. CDR3 DNA: TGTGCCAGCAGCCCAGGCAATATCTACGAGCAGTACTTC.

CDR3 residues: CASSQGQENYGYTF. CDR3 DNA sequence: TGCGCCAGCAGCCAAGGACAGGAAAACTATGGCTACACCTTC. The chain has TRBV4-1 and TRBJ1-2; possibly TRBD1 for D (6 bases). CDR1 is MGHRA, CDR2 YSYEKL, per germline. This CDR3 spans 14 amino acids. V lost 1 base and J 2 bases, leaving 8 bases between the germline ends.

This clone has just one count. The chain recombines TRBV9 with TRBJ1-2; possible D gene TRBD1, 6 bases. The V end lost 3 bases, the J end lost 9 bases, and 12 bases lay between the germline ends. Germline values: CDR1 SGDLS, CDR2 YYNGEE. The CDR3 sequence is 12 residues long. The DNA for the CDR3 is TGTGCCAGCAGCGAGACGGACAGTAGCTACACCTTC. This sequence encodes CASSETDSSYTF.

In this sample, this clone turned up once. The same CDR3 arises from other DNA sequences in this sample as well. The J gene is TRBJ2-5, the V gene TRBV3-1 (or the pseudogene TRBV3-2); D possibly corresponds to TRBD1 (5 bases). CDR1 and CDR2 (germline): LGHDT, YNNKEL (reference sequence). This CDR3 region has 13 residues. Trimming cost V 1 base and J 4 bases, with 7 bases left between them. This CDR3 reads CASSQGRGETQYF. The CDR3 region has the DNA TGTGCCAGCAGCCAAGGAAGGGGAGAGACCCAGTACTTC.

The V and J genes are TRBV7-3 and TRBJ1-1, with 9 positions matching TRBD1. There are 18 residues in the CDR3. Unmatched junction bases numbered 12, after V lost 0 bases and J lost 4 bases. Germline CDR1 reads SGHTA; CDR2 reads FQGTGA. The CDR3 region has the DNA TGTGCCAGCAGCTTAACTCCGCGGCGGGACAGGGATAGCACTGAAGCTTTCTTT. Translating it yields CASSLTPRRDRDSTEAFF.

The chain employs TRBV7-2 and TRBJ1-5; TRBD1 matches at 10 bases. CDR1 and CDR2 from the germline V gene are SGHTA and FQGNSA. The CDR3 contains 17 residues. V dropped 5 bases and J dropped 1; count of bases not matched to a gene: 8. The CDR3 sequence: CASSAPTGGRSNQPQHF. CDR3 bases: TGTGCCAGCAGCGCCCCGACAGGGGGCAGGAGCAATCAGCCCCAGCATTTT.

The CDR3 reads CSVEVGQGGFAGEQFF. The DNA of the CDR3 is TGCAGCGTTGAAGTAGGGCAGGGAGGGTTCGCCGGGGAGCAGTTCTTC. This rearrangement joins TRBV29-1 to TRBJ2-1; 7 nucleotides line up with TRBD2. Germline lookup yields CDR1 SQVTM and CDR2 ANQGSEA. The CDR3 has 16 amino acids. V lost 1 base, J lost 10 bases, and 16 bases stayed unmatched.

The V gene is TRBV29-1, the J gene TRBJ2-5; D may be TRBD2 (6 bases). V lost 4 bases and J 4 bases, leaving 10 bases between the germline ends. The V gene's germline CDR1 is SQVTM and CDR2 ANQGSEA. The CDR3 totals 12 residues. CDR3 sequence: CSVGRGGETQYF. CDR3 DNA: TGCAGCGTTGGGAGGGGAGGAGAGACCCAGTACTTC.

The J gene is TRBJ2-5, the V gene TRBV12-3 or TRBV12-4; 9 bases are shared with TRBD2. The CDR3 contains 13 residues. The V segment lost 8 bases and the J segment 4 bases; nucleotides outside the gene matches: 5. The CDR3 nucleotides are TGTGCCAGCTCAATAGCGGGGGTAGAGACCCAGTACTTC. Residues: CASSIAGVETQYF.

The table lists this clone with many counts. Here the CDR3 reads CASSEGSGQGGYTF. For the CDR3, the DNA is TGCGCCAGCAGCGAGGGGAGCGGACAGGGAGGCTACACCTTC. The V call is TRBV5-1, the J call TRBJ1-2, with 8 bases matching TRBD1. Germline assignment: CDR1 SGHRS and CDR2 YFSETQ. This CDR3 is built from 14 residues. The ends lost 4 bases at V and 8 bases at J; junction bases unmatched: 10.

V usage is TRBV5-1 and J usage is TRBJ1-1, with a weak D call TRBD1 (6 bases). This CDR3 has 15 residues. CDR1 SGHRS and CDR2 YFSETQ come from the germline V gene. V was cut by 1 base and J by 4 bases, with 14 bases left in between. Written as DNA, the CDR3 is TGCGCCAGCAGCTTGCGGACAGAAGCTGGCACTGAAGCTTTCTTT. Translation gives CASSLRTEAGTEAFF.

The rearrangement joins TRBV6-6 to TRBJ2-1; the D gene is possibly TRBD2 (6 bases). Trimming stripped 6 bases from V and 10 bases from J, with 13 bases between. Per the germline V gene, CDR1 is MNHNY and CDR2 is SVGAGI (reference sequence). The CDR3 totals 12 residues. CDR3 amino acids: CASSAGLVEQFF. CDR3 DNA: TGTGCCAGCAGCGCGGGACTTGTAGAGCAGTTCTTC.

V gene TRBV4-1 combines with J gene TRBJ2-5, with 11 nucleotides matching TRBD2. With V trimmed by 0 bases and J by 5 bases, 8 bases remained unmatched. Germline V CDR1 and CDR2: MGHRA, YSYEKL. The CDR3 sequence is 17 residues long. The CDR3 here is CASSQDPSGGPEETQYF. The DNA of the CDR3 is TGCGCCAGCAGCCAAGATCCTAGCGGGGGGCCCGAGGAGACCCAGTACTTC.

In DNA, the CDR3 is TGCAGTGCTACAGGGAACTATGGCTACACCTTC. It is translated as CSATGNYGYTF. V and J are TRBV20-1 and TRBJ1-2; TRBD1 is a possible D gene (5 bases). Per germline, CDR1 DFQATT and CDR2 SNEGSKA (reference sequence). V lost 4 bases to trimming and J lost 2 bases, with 5 bases between them. The CDR3 length is 11 residues.

As regards this clone: Other DNA sequences in this specimen translate into the identical CDR3. The CDR3: CASREDSNQPQHF. In nucleotides, the CDR3 is TGTGCCAGCAGAGAGGATAGCAATCAGCCCCAGCATTTT. The chain couples TRBV6-5 to TRBJ1-5, with D hard to call. V shed 6 bases and J shed 0 bases, with 6 bases lying between them. The V gene's germline CDR1 is MNHEY and CDR2 SVGAGI. The CDR3 contains 13 residues.

V gene TRBV6-5 combines with J gene TRBJ1-2; D gene uncertain. The CDR3 is made up of 13 amino acids. V gave up 4 bases and J gave up 6 bases, with 12 bases separating them. The V gene's germline CDR1 is MNHEY and CDR2 SVGAGI. CDR3 loop: CASSSLLSDGYTF. The CDR3 region has the DNA TGTGCCAGCAGTTCCCTCCTCTCTGATGGCTACACCTTC.

The genes are TRBV2 and TRBJ1-1, with D unresolved. Germline V gene sequence: CDR1 SNHLY, CDR2 FYNNEI. The CDR3 runs 12 residues. Deletions cut 7 bases from V and 4 bases from J, with 10 bases between. The CDR3 loop reads CASNRRGTEAFF. The CDR3 DNA reads TGTGCCAGCAACCGACGGGGCACTGAAGCTTTCTTT. Full variable domain (outside the CDR3, taken from reference TRBV2 and TRBJ1-1): EPEVTQTPSHQVTQMGQEVILRCVPISNHLYFYWYRQILGQKVEFLVSFYNNEISEKSEIFDDQFSVERPDGSNFTLKIRSTKLEDSAMYFCASNRRGTEAFFGQGTRLTVV.